This T cell receptor (beta chain) comes out of a study of cytomegalovirus exposure and HLA in healthy donors. Study results and caveats: Three chains linked to CMV were shown in vitro to be specific for CMV antigens.

This CDR3 has 15 residues. The V and J ends lost 2 bases and 3 bases respectively, with 12 bases between them. The germline gives CDR1 SGHNT, CDR2 YENEEA. Only one count was recorded for this clone. Its antigen remains unidentified. The protocol was immunoSEQ multiplex PCR, while the TCRdb copy is restricted to in-frame clones and leaves out a portion. In the table there are 150,000 to 200,000 clones, about 84% of which are singletons. The chain has TRBV11-3 and TRBJ2-3; D is undetermined. The receptor comes from a woman aged 18 to 35 in good health and CMV-seronegative. Sequenced material: PBMCs. The CDR3 region has the DNA TGTGCCAGCAGCTTAAGGCCTGGGCCGACAGATACGCAGTATTTT. Its translation is CASSLRPGPTDTQYF.